The present TCR beta chain was sequenced within a study of regulatory and conventional T cells in RAG deficiency. Overall study findings and caveats: RAG-deficient patients showed markedly lower Shannon entropy and higher Simpson indices than control T-cell subsets. In Omenn syndrome, Treg and Tconv repertoires overlapped >90%. Omenn syndrome and CID/AS patients had 85 to 100-fold fewer unique Treg TCR beta sequences, versus roughly 9.6-fold elsewhere.

About this clone: Its cognate antigen is unknown.

Genomic DNA came from blood regulatory T cells gated CD4+ CD25-high CD127-low. Measured with immunoSEQ multiplex PCR; TCRdb has only the in-frame clones, and not every one. The sample carries 20,000 or so clones, roughly 86% recorded once. These data also formed part of another study, on regulatory T cells. That paper notes: Primers: 52 TRBV forward and 13 TRBJ reverse.

The origin of this receptor is a human donor in good health. Sequencing was carried out using Tregs sorted from blood.

The CDR3 DNA reads TGTGCCAGTAGCCCTAAAGGACAGGGGCTTTACTATGGCTACACCTTC. This gives the protein CASSPKGQGLYYGYTF. The V gene is TRBV19, the J gene TRBJ1-2; TRBD1 agrees at 9 bases. J was trimmed by 3 bases and V by 6 bases; bases with no gene match: 11. The CDR3 loop spans 16 amino acids. Germline values: CDR1 LNHDA, CDR2 SQIVND (reference sequence).